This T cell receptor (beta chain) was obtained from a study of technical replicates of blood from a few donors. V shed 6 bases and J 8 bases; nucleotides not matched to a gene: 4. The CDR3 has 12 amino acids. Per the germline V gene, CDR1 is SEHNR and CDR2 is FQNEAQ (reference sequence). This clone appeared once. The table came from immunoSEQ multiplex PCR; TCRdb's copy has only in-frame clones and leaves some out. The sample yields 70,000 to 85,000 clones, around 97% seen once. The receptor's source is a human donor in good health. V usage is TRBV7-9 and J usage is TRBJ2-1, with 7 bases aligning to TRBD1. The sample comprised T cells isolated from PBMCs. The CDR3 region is CASRFTGDEQFF. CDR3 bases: TGTGCCAGCAGATTTACAGGGGATGAGCAGTTCTTC.